Listed below are T cell receptor beta chains from one sample, sequenced in a study of siplizumab effects on memory and regulatory T cells. The method was immunoSEQ multiplex PCR; TCRdb's version includes in-frame clones alone and lacks a portion of them. The sample records around 100,000 clones, about 91% being singletons. Sequencing was performed on CD4+ T cells sorted from blood. Source of these receptors: a human donor in good health. Some clones in this sample may be carry-over from other donors' samples. CDR3s include the opening cysteine and the closing phenylalanine or tryptophan. Fields, in order: J gene, V gene, D gene, clone size, CDR3 length, CDR3 DNA, CDR3 protein. The D gene is left open where the match is weak. Only part of the rows carry a size: once, few, many, or a class if the clone is expanded.

TRBJ1-3,TRBV7-2,.,.,13,TGTGCCAGCAGCTTAGTTCAGGGTGTTACCATATATTTT,CASSLVQGVTIYF
TRBJ1-1,TRBV19,.,.,13,TGTGCCAGTATAGGGCAGAGGAACACTGAAGCTTTCTTT,CASIGQRNTEAFF
TRBJ2-1,TRBV30,.,.,12,TGTGCCTGGAGTTTAAGTGGGATTGAGCAGTTCTTC,CAWSLSGIEQFF
TRBJ2-5,TRBV2,.,.,14,TGTGCCAGCAGTCACTCTACCTCACAAGAGACCCAGTACTTC,CASSHSTSQETQYF
TRBJ2-7,TRBV18,TRBD2,.,15,TGTGCCAGCTCACCCGAACGGGAGGGCAGGCGGGAGCAGTACTTC,CASSPEREGRREQYF
TRBJ1-1,TRBV14,TRBD1,once,17,TGTGCCAGCAGGCCCCCTACAGGGGCACTCGGAAGGACTGAAGCTTTCTTT,CASRPPTGALGRTEAFF
TRBJ2-2,TRBV25-1,TRBD2,.,14,TGTGCCAGCAGTGAATTGGGAGGGAACGGGGAGCTGTTTTTT,CASSELGGNGELFF
TRBJ2-7,TRBV7-9,TRBD1,.,16,TGTGCCAGCAGCTTACCCCGGAACAGGGGCTCCTACGAGCAGTACTTC,CASSLPRNRGSYEQYF
TRBJ1-2,TRBV19,.,.,13,TGTGCCAGTAGGCCCCCCGGGAGGGATGGCTACACCTTC,CASRPPGRDGYTF
TRBJ1-5,TRBV2,.,.,12,TGTGCCAGCAGCGATGACAATCAGCCCCAGCATTTT,CASSDDNQPQHF
TRBJ2-2,TRBV7-9,TRBD2,.,15,TGTGCCAGCAGCTTAGGTCAGCGGGAAACCGGGGAGCTGTTTTTT,CASSLGQRETGELFF
TRBJ2-7,TRBV5-1,TRBD1,.,12,TGCGCCAGCAGCTTGGGACAGGGTACGCAGTACTTC,CASSLGQGTQYF
TRBJ2-7,TRBV5-1,.,.,14,TGCGCCAGCAGCCCGAGATTGGAATCCTACGAGCAGTACTTC,CASSPRLESYEQYF
TRBJ2-4,TRBV28,TRBD1,.,13,TGTGCCATCCGCGGGACAGGGGGGCCCATTCAGTACTTC,CAIRGTGGPIQYF
TRBJ1-5,TRBV6-5,.,.,15,TGTGCCAGCAGAGGCGGGCCAAAGAATAATCAGCCCCAGCATTTT,CASRGGPKNNQPQHF
TRBJ2-1,TRBV9,.,once,13,TGTGCCAGCAGCGTAGACTGGAACAATGAGCAGTTCTTC,CASSVDWNNEQFF
TRBJ1-1,TRBV7-9,.,.,15,TGTGCCAGCAGCACATCCACAGGACTGAACACTGAAGCTTTCTTT,CASSTSTGLNTEAFF
TRBJ1-2,TRBV30,.,.,15,TGTGCCTGGAGTGTCGGGCAGGGCTTATATGGTGGCTACACCTTC,CAWSVGQGLYGGYTF
TRBJ1-4,TRBV19,.,.,14,TGTGCCAGTAGTATACGACAGACTAATGAAAAACTGTTTTTT,CASSIRQTNEKLFF
TRBJ2-2,TRBV11-3,TRBD2,.,20,TGTGCCAGCAGCTTAACTTCGGGACTAGCGGGAGTGTTGAACACCGGGGAGCTGTTTTTT,CASSLTSGLAGVLNTGELFF
TRBJ2-7,TRBV2,TRBD2,.,15,TGTGCCAGCAGGGGGAGTAGCGGGAGTGTATACGAGCAGTACTTC,CASRGSSGSVYEQYF
TRBJ1-4,TRBV9,.,few,17,TGTGCCAGCAGCGACCGGCCTAACAGGGTTCGTGGTGAAAAACTGTTTTTT,CASSDRPNRVRGEKLFF
TRBJ1-2,TRBV28,.,.,14,TGTGCCACCGGGGGGGCGACCTTAAACTATGGCTACACCTTC,CATGGATLNYGYTF
TRBJ2-2,TRBV5-4,TRBD2,.,19,TGTGCCAGCAGCTTGGAGGTGGGACTAGCGGTAAAGAACACCGGGGAGCTGTTTTTT,CASSLEVGLAVKNTGELFF
TRBJ1-2,TRBV28,.,.,11,TGTGCCAGCTATCTCACCCCCGGCTACACCTTC,CASYLTPGYTF
TRBJ2-7,TRBV27,.,.,14,TGTGCCAGCAGTTCGGAGGCCTTCTCCTACGAGCAGTACTTC,CASSSEAFSYEQYF
TRBJ1-5,TRBV18,.,.,13,TGTGCCAGCTCAAGCGGTAGCAATCAGCCCCAGCATTTT,CASSSGSNQPQHF
TRBJ2-7,TRBV5-1,.,.,15,TGCGCCAGCAAAACGGGACTCACAAGCTCCTACGAGCAGTACTTC,CASKTGLTSSYEQYF
TRBJ2-2,TRBV7-8,.,.,12,TGTGCCAGCAGCTTAGCGGCCGGGGAGCTGTTTTTT,CASSLAAGELFF
TRBJ1-6,TRBV27,.,.,14,TGTGCCAGCAGTTGGGATTTTATGGGTTCACCCCTCCACTTT,CASSWDFMGSPLHF